Listed here are 32 T cell receptor beta chains from one sample, sequenced in a study of cytomegalovirus exposure and HLA in healthy donors. The table came from immunoSEQ multiplex PCR; TCRdb's copy has only in-frame clones and leaves some out. The table has 250,000 or so clones, around nine tenths seen once. The sample was PBMCs. The receptors were gathered from a young man in good health and CMV-seronegative.

For this clone: The same CDR3 also results from other DNA sequences found in this sample. The rearrangement uses TRBV7-9 and TRBJ2-2; TRBD1 matches at 9 bases. Per germline, CDR1 SEHNR and CDR2 FQNEAQ (reference sequence). The CDR3 totals 14 residues. After removal of 6 bases from V and 3 bases from J, the junction contained 2 bases not matched to a gene. In DNA, the CDR3 is TGTGCCAGCAGTCGGACAGGGGACACCGGGGAGCTGTTTTTT. Translation gives CASSRTGDTGELFF.

V is TRBV13 and J is TRBJ1-1; D remains unclear. CDR3 length: 13 residues. From germline, CDR1 is PRHDT and CDR2 FYEKMQ (reference sequence). V was trimmed by 3 bases and J by 4 bases, leaving 9 bases between them. CDR3 in amino acids: CASSFPGATEAFF. DNA of the CDR3: TGTGCCAGCAGCTTCCCCGGAGCCACTGAAGCTTTCTTT. The entire variable domain, with the rest obtained from reference TRBV13 and TRBJ1-1, is as follows: AAGVIQSPRHLIKEKRETATLKCYPIPRHDTVYWYQQGPGQDPQFLISFYEKMQSDKGSIPDRFSAQQFSDYHSELNMSSLELGDSALYFCASSFPGATEAFFGQGTRLTVV.

The chain carries TRBV4-3 and TRBJ2-1; 7 bases are shared with TRBD2. The germline V gene encodes CDR1 LGHNA and CDR2 YSLEER. Losses at the gene ends were 4 bases for V and 7 bases for J; bases not matched to a gene: 10. The CDR3 is 15 residues long. The CDR3 bases are TGCGCCAGCAGCCTCGGCGGGAGTCCGAGTAATGAGCAGTTCTTC. This codes for CASSLGGSPSNEQFF.

The CDR3 DNA reads TGTGCCAGCAGCTTAGCGTCGGGACAGGGAACCGGGGAGCTGTTTTTT. Translated: CASSLASGQGTGELFF. V gene TRBV7-2 combines with J gene TRBJ2-2; 9 bases are a match to TRBD1. Trimming took 0 bases from V and 5 from J; bases not matched to a gene: 4. CDR3 length: 16 residues. CDR1 is SGHTA, CDR2 FQGNSA, per germline.

This clone was observed once. This chain connects TRBV30 to TRBJ2-1; TRBD1 might be the D (5 bases). Germline assignment: CDR1 GTSNPN and CDR2 SVGIG (reference sequence). Trimming pared 5 bases from V and 2 bases from J, leaving 16 bases between. The CDR3 length is 15 residues. DNA for the CDR3: TGTGCCTGGGAAAATGGGGCGACTGCCTACAATGAGCAGTTCTTC. Protein: CAWENGATAYNEQFF.

The chain joins TRBV7-8 to TRBJ2-3, with TRBD2 matching 7 bases. Germline assignment: CDR1 SGHVS and CDR2 FQNEAQ. Unmatched junction bases numbered 3, after V lost 3 bases and J lost 3 bases. The CDR3 has 14 amino acids. CDR3 coding DNA: TGTGCCAGCAGCTTTGAGGGAGGGACAGATACGCAGTATTTT. It translates to CASSFEGGTDTQYF.

The gene calls are TRBV27 and TRBJ2-1, with TRBD1 matching 12 bases. V shed 4 bases, J shed 5 bases, and the junction held 3 bases outside the gene matches. CDR3 length: 15 amino acids. Germline CDR1 and CDR2: MNHEY and SMNVEV (reference sequence). The CDR3 nucleotides are TGTGCCAGCAGTTGGGGGACAGGGGGCCACAATGAGCAGTTCTTC. It encodes CASSWGTGGHNEQFF.

The V call is TRBV4-1, the J call TRBJ1-2; tentative D call: TRBD1 (5 bases). Deletions cut 4 bases from V and 3 bases from J, with 12 bases between. CDR1 and CDR2 from the germline V gene are MGHRA and YSYEKL. CDR3 length equals 14 residues. The CDR3 loop reads CASSPLGGYYGYTF. CDR3 sequence (DNA): TGCGCCAGCAGCCCACTCGGGGGGTACTATGGCTACACCTTC.

This rearrangement joins TRBV5-4 to TRBJ2-5; D unclear. CDR1 is SGHNT, CDR2 YYREEE, per germline (reference sequence). V lost 1 base to trimming and J lost 1 base, with 5 bases between them. This CDR3 region has 13 residues. The CDR3 region has the DNA TGTGCCAGCAGCTTGCCCAGCCAAGAGACCCAGTACTTC. Its protein product is CASSLPSQETQYF.

This chain uses TRBV2 with TRBJ1-6, with D hard to call. Germline V gives CDR1 SNHLY, CDR2 FYNNEI. Trimming pared 2 bases from V and 6 bases from J, leaving 8 bases between. The CDR3 length is 14 residues. Written as DNA, the CDR3 is TGTGCCAGCAGTGAATCCATCCCTAATTCACCCCTCCACTTT. Protein: CASSESIPNSPLHF. Supplemented by reference TRBV2 and TRBJ1-6, the full variable domain reads EPEVTQTPSHQVTQMGQEVILRCVPISNHLYFYWYRQILGQKVEFLVSFYNNEISEKSEIFDDQFSVERPDGSNFTLKIRSTKLEDSAMYFCASSESIPNSPLHFGNGTRLTVT.

The chain recombines TRBV9 with TRBJ2-5, with 11 bases lining up with TRBD1. V lost 1 base to trimming and J lost 9 bases; unmatched junction nucleotides: 8. The CDR3 length is 15 residues. Germline V gene sequence: CDR1 SGDLS, CDR2 YYNGEE. CDR3: CASSVQAGDRGAQYF. CDR3 nucleotides: TGTGCCAGCAGCGTACAAGCAGGGGACAGGGGGGCCCAGTACTTC.

The J gene is TRBJ1-1, the V gene TRBV25-1, with D possibly matching TRBD1 (5 bases). The germline gives CDR1 MGHDK, CDR2 SYGVNS. V lost 11 bases, J lost 4 bases, and 14 bases lay in between. This CDR3 spans 12 amino acids. CDR3 protein: CACGGEGTEAFF. In DNA form, the CDR3 reads TGTGCCTGTGGAGGGGAAGGCACTGAAGCTTTCTTT.

The chain links TRBV7-2 to TRBJ2-7, with 10 bases that match TRBD2. V lost 5 bases to trimming and J lost 3 bases; unmatched junction nucleotides: 10. Germline V CDR1 and CDR2: SGHTA, FQGNSA. This CDR3 comprises 16 residues. The CDR3 DNA is TGTGCCAGCAGCCCCATACTAGCGGGACTCAACTACGAGCAGTACTTC. This codes for CASSPILAGLNYEQYF.

Points on this clone: The germline gene is not matched at one end of the junction; a read error may be the cause. The J gene is TRBJ2-3, the V gene TRBV18, with 7 positions matching TRBD2. The CDR3 loop spans 16 amino acids. Germline CDR1 is KGHSH and CDR2 is LQKENI. This CDR3 reads CASSPQSGVNTDTQYF. Written as DNA, the CDR3 is TGTGCCAGCTCCCCACAGAGCGGGGTAAACACAGATACGCAGTATTTT.

This clone has just one count. V usage is TRBV27 and J usage is TRBJ2-3; a weak D match, TRBD1 (5 bases). CDR1 MNHEY and CDR2 SMNVEV come from the germline V gene (reference sequence). V was pared by 8 bases and J by 3 bases, with 12 bases between. The CDR3 runs to 13 residues. CDR3 loop: CASRPQGTDTQYF. The CDR3 DNA reads as TGTGCCAGCCGACCCCAGGGAACAGATACGCAGTATTTT.

In this sample, this clone turned up once. The chain joins TRBV9 to TRBJ1-1; unclear D gene. The CDR3 loop spans 13 amino acids. Trimming took off 1 base at V and 3 bases at J, with 7 bases between the two ends. Germline loops: CDR1 SGDLS, CDR2 YYNGEE. CDR3 bases: TGTGCCAGCAGCGTACAGGTTCACACTGAAGCTTTCTTT. It translates to CASSVQVHTEAFF. Supplemented by reference TRBV9 and TRBJ1-1, the full variable domain reads DSGVTQTPKHLITATGQRVTLRCSPRSGDLSVYWYQQSLDQGLQFLIQYYNGEERAKGNILERFSAQQFPDLHSELNLSSLELGDSALYFCASSVQVHTEAFFGQGTRLTVV.

The chain has TRBV5-1 and TRBJ2-2; TRBD1 matches 8 bases. The germline V gene has CDR1 SGHRS and CDR2 YFSETQ. The length of the CDR3 is 16 residues. V lost 3 bases to trimming and J lost 5 bases; unmatched junction nucleotides: 9. This CDR3 reads CASSSLAYRGTGELFF. The CDR3 DNA is TGCGCCAGCAGCTCACTCGCCTACAGGGGGACCGGGGAGCTGTTTTTT.

V and J are TRBV7-6 and TRBJ1-6; the D gene is possibly TRBD1 (6 bases). The CDR3 totals 16 residues. CDR1 and CDR2 from the germline V gene are SGHVS and FNYEAQ. V lost 5 bases to trimming and J lost 0 bases, with 11 bases between them. For the CDR3, the DNA is TGTGCCAGCAGCCGGACAGCAAACTCCTATAATTCACCCCTCCACTTT. As protein: CASSRTANSYNSPLHF.

The chain links TRBV30 to TRBJ2-1, with D tentatively TRBD2 (6 bases). This CDR3 region has 13 residues. The V gene lost 4 bases and the J gene lost 8 bases, with 15 bases spanning the gap. Germline CDR1 reads GTSNPN; CDR2 reads SVGIG (reference sequence). CDR3 loop: CAWNTGDGDEQFF. DNA of the CDR3: TGTGCCTGGAACACGGGAGATGGCGATGAGCAGTTCTTC.

The chain uses TRBV5-6 and TRBJ2-7; D possibly corresponds to TRBD2 (6 bases). The V gene's germline CDR1 is SGHDT and CDR2 YYEEEE. V shed 4 bases and J shed 2 bases, with 13 bases lying between them. This CDR3 is built from 14 residues. CDR3 sequence (DNA): TGTGCCAGCAGCCTCGCGGGGTCTACCTACGAGCAGTACTTC. Amino acid sequence: CASSLAGSTYEQYF.

The gene calls are TRBV28 and TRBJ2-7; perhaps TRBD1 as D (6 bases). With 2 bases removed from V and 2 bases from J, the gap between germline ends came to 16 bases. The CDR3 is 16 residues long. The germline gives CDR1 MDHEN, CDR2 SYDVKM. The CDR3 loop reads CASSLGVGAPTYEQYF. DNA of the CDR3: TGTGCCAGCAGTTTAGGTGTGGGGGCTCCGACCTACGAGCAGTACTTC. The entire variable domain, with the rest obtained from reference TRBV28 and TRBJ2-7, is as follows: DVKVTQSSRYLVKRTGEKVFLECVQDMDHENMFWYRQDPGLGLRLIYFSYDVKMKEKGDIPEGYSVSREKKERFSLILESASTNQTSMYLCASSLGVGAPTYEQYFGPGTRLTVT.

The J gene is TRBJ1-4, the V gene TRBV5-1; 7 positions agree with TRBD1. With V trimmed by 4 bases and J by 3 bases, 6 bases remained unmatched. The germline V gene encodes CDR1 SGHRS and CDR2 YFSETQ. The CDR3 covers 15 residues. The DNA for the CDR3 is TGCGCCAGCAGCATTCGACAGGGCCCTAATGAAAAACTGTTTTTT. Amino acids: CASSIRQGPNEKLFF.

This clone has a count of ten or more. V gene TRBV28 combines with J gene TRBJ2-7; no clear D gene. The CDR3 is 11 residues long. The germline CDR1 and CDR2 sequences are MDHEN and SYDVKM. V dropped 4 bases and J dropped 7 bases, with 8 bases sitting between them. In nucleotides, the CDR3 is TGTGCCAGCAGTTCTAACCGGGAGCAGTACTTC. Translated, it gives CASSSNREQYF.

The chain uses TRBV2 and TRBJ2-1; tentatively, D is TRBD1 (5 bases). There are 14 residues in the CDR3. The germline V gene has CDR1 SNHLY and CDR2 FYNNEI. V lost 1 base, J lost 6 bases, and 10 bases lay in between. For the CDR3, the DNA is TGTGCCAGCAGTGAAGATAGACAGATCAATGAGCAGTTCTTC. As protein: CASSEDRQINEQFF.

The J gene is TRBJ1-1, the V gene TRBV7-2, with TRBD1 matching 7 bases. This CDR3 region has 14 residues. In germline, CDR1 is SGHTA, CDR2 FQGNSA. V shed 5 bases and J 3 bases; nucleotides not matched to a gene: 6. In DNA, the CDR3 is TGTGCCAGCAGCACAGACAGGGTGCACACTGAAGCTTTCTTT. It specifies CASSTDRVHTEAFF.

V is TRBV6-5 and J is TRBJ2-4, with 8 bases fitting TRBD2. This CDR3 is 14 amino acids long. Trimming took 5 bases from V and 9 from J; bases not matched to a gene: 9. Germline V gene sequence: CDR1 MNHEY, CDR2 SVGAGI. The CDR3 DNA sequence: TGTGCCAGCAGTAAAGGACGGGGGGGTGGCATTCAGTACTTC. This gives the protein CASSKGRGGGIQYF.

V gene TRBV6-1 combines with J gene TRBJ2-1; D is ambiguous. This CDR3 is 12 amino acids long. Trimming pared 4 bases from V and 3 bases from J, leaving 4 bases between. Germline-derived CDR1 and CDR2 are MNHNS and SASEGT. The CDR3 DNA reads as TGTGCCAGCAGTGTCCTCTACAATGAGCAGTTCTTC. This codes for CASSVLYNEQFF.

The chain employs TRBV5-4 and TRBJ2-1; D remains ambiguous. V was clipped by 4 bases and J by 5 bases, with 4 bases between them. This CDR3 comprises 11 residues. Germline V CDR1 and CDR2: SGHNT, YYREEE (reference sequence). CDR3 DNA: TGTGCCAGCAGCGACAACAATGAGCAGTTCTTC. Protein sequence: CASSDNNEQFF.

The rearrangement links TRBV7-9 to TRBJ1-1, with 10 bases aligning to TRBD1. With 3 bases clipped from V and 6 bases from J, the junction kept 10 bases outside the gene matches. This CDR3 has 16 amino acids. Per the germline V gene, CDR1 is SEHNR and CDR2 is FQNEAQ (reference sequence). The chain's CDR3 is CASSFNRDRGMAEAFF. For the CDR3, the DNA is TGTGCCAGCAGCTTTAACCGGGACAGGGGAATGGCTGAAGCTTTCTTT.

This clone has only one observation. V is TRBV13 and J is TRBJ2-5; 9 nucleotides line up with TRBD2. The CDR3 is 16 residues long. The V segment lost 2 bases and the J segment 5 bases; nucleotides outside the gene matches: 9. Per the germline V gene, CDR1 is PRHDT and CDR2 is FYEKMQ (reference sequence). The CDR3 loop reads CASSLLGGGASETQYF. CDR3 nucleotide sequence: TGTGCCAGCAGCTTATTAGGCGGGGGGGCCAGTGAGACCCAGTACTTC.

This clone was found a few times. V usage is TRBV4-3 and J usage is TRBJ2-3; 10 bases are shared with TRBD2. This CDR3 contains 14 residues. CDR1 is LGHNA and CDR2 is YSLEER in the germline V gene. J lost 5 bases, V lost 4 bases, and 3 bases had no gene match. CDR3 region: CASSPRLAGDTQYF. CDR3 bases: TGCGCCAGCAGCCCCCGACTAGCGGGAGATACGCAGTATTTT.

This rearrangement joins TRBV5-4 to TRBJ2-7; 11 bases line up with TRBD1. CDR3 length: 14 residues. Per germline, CDR1 SGHNT and CDR2 YYREEE (reference sequence). The junction had 2 bases not matched to a gene; V was cut back by 4 bases and J by 2 bases. The DNA of the CDR3 is TGTGCCAGCAGCACGGGACAGGGGGCCTACGAGCAGTACTTC. This sequence encodes CASSTGQGAYEQYF.